Shown below are 18 T cell receptor beta chains from a single sample sequenced in a study of shared clonotypes between healthy human individuals. Here immunoSEQ multiplex PCR was the method, and the copy in TCRdb shows in-frame clones only, minus some. The sample yields just over 2,000,000 clones, 85% to 95% seen once. The sequencing input was naive CD4+ T cells sorted from blood. Subset denoted: CD45RA+ positively selected. All receptors derive from a man younger than 30 in good health.

The CDR3 DNA sequence: TGTGCCAGCAGCCCGGGAGCGTCCTACGAGCAGTACTTC. As protein: CASSPGASYEQYF. The chain combines TRBV14 with TRBJ2-7; TRBD2 might be the D (6 bases). The V gene lost 4 bases and the J gene lost 1 base, with 8 bases spanning the gap. Germline values: CDR1 SGHDN, CDR2 FVKESK. This CDR3 has 13 residues.

V is TRBV15 and J is TRBJ2-5; 7 bases are shared with TRBD1. The CDR3 is made up of 17 amino acids. Trimming removed 5 bases from V and 1 base from J; junction bases left unmatched: 13. Germline V gene data show CDR1 as LNHNV and CDR2 as YYDKDF (reference sequence). The CDR3 protein is CATSPRRDSKFQETQYF. DNA of the CDR3: TGTGCCACCAGCCCACGTAGGGACAGTAAATTCCAAGAGACCCAGTACTTC.

The V gene is TRBV7-3, the J gene TRBJ2-7; D may be TRBD2 (5 bases). From germline, CDR1 is SGHTA and CDR2 FQGTGA. Trimming removed 5 bases from V and 4 bases from J, with 12 bases in between. This CDR3 comprises 13 residues. The CDR3 is CASSPGSIYEQYF. CDR3 sequence (DNA): TGTGCCAGCAGCCCGGGGAGCATTTACGAGCAGTACTTC.

The chain uses TRBV6-6 and TRBJ2-2; 7 bases agree with TRBD2. CDR3 size: 16 residues. The V segment lost 1 base and the J segment 4 bases; nucleotides outside the gene matches: 6. In germline, CDR1 is MNHNY, CDR2 SVGAGI (reference sequence). CDR3 in amino acids: CASSYLKTSLTGELFF. CDR3 nucleotides: TGTGCCAGCAGTTACTTGAAGACTAGCCTCACCGGGGAGCTGTTTTTT.

Details on this clone: This clone may be a read error of a much larger clone one base away. The gene calls are TRBV2 and TRBJ2-7; 9 positions match TRBD2. Trimming at V came to 6 bases and at J to 3 bases, leaving 3 bases not matched to a gene. The CDR3 loop spans 13 amino acids. From germline, CDR1 is SNHLY and CDR2 FYNNEI. DNA for the CDR3: TGTGCCAGCAGGGTAGCGGGAGTCTACGAGCAGTACTTC. This encodes CASRVAGVYEQYF.

The rearrangement links TRBV27 to TRBJ1-4; D is possibly TRBD1 (5 bases). Looked up from germline, CDR1 is MNHEY and CDR2 is SMNVEV (reference sequence). The CDR3 loop spans 14 amino acids. The V end was cut by 2 bases, the J end by 8 bases, with 12 bases between. The CDR3: CASSLGVGGEKLFF. For the CDR3, the DNA is TGTGCCAGCAGTTTAGGCGTCGGGGGAGAAAAACTGTTTTTT.

This sequence joins TRBV10-1 and TRBJ2-7; 9 nucleotides agree with TRBD1. The trim removed 8 bases at V and 0 bases at J, leaving 11 bases unmatched. The germline V gene has CDR1 WNHNN and CDR2 SYGVQD (reference sequence). This CDR3 has 16 amino acids. The CDR3 DNA reads as TGCGCCAGCGGCCCTCCGGGACAGGGTCCCTCCTACGAGCAGTACTTC. Its translation: CASGPPGQGPSYEQYF.

The V gene is TRBV6-1, the J gene TRBJ2-3; 8 bases are shared with TRBD1. J was trimmed by 5 bases and V by 8 bases; bases with no gene match: 9. Per germline, CDR1 MNHNS and CDR2 SASEGT. This CDR3 region has 14 residues. The CDR3 is CASQEQGDQDTQYF. CDR3 sequence (DNA): TGTGCCAGCCAGGAACAGGGGGATCAAGATACGCAGTATTTT.

The chain has TRBV5-6 and TRBJ2-1; possibly TRBD1 for D (6 bases). Germline values: CDR1 SGHDT, CDR2 YYEEEE. CDR3 length: 14 amino acids. V was cut by 2 bases and J by 5 bases, with 11 bases left in between. The chain's CDR3 is CASSFGQRNNEQFF. The CDR3 DNA sequence: TGTGCCAGCAGCTTTGGACAGAGAAACAATGAGCAGTTCTTC.

The rearrangement links TRBV5-6 to TRBJ2-4; D uncertain. The CDR3 totals 17 residues. The V end lost 2 bases, the J end lost 4 bases, and 19 bases lay between the germline ends. Germline assignment: CDR1 SGHDT and CDR2 YYEEEE. The chain's CDR3 is CASSLSPIISPKNIQYF. The CDR3 coding sequence is TGTGCCAGCAGCTTAAGCCCTATAATTTCGCCAAAAAACATTCAGTACTTC.

The genes are TRBV7-2 and TRBJ2-1; D is undetermined. Per germline, CDR1 SGHTA and CDR2 FQGNSA. This CDR3 contains 12 residues. Trimming left V 4 bases short and J 10 bases short, with 11 bases between. The CDR3 DNA sequence: TGTGCCAGCAGCTATTCCTCCAAGGAGCAGTTCTTC. The encoded protein is CASSYSSKEQFF.

To note about this clone: This CDR3 is also generated by other DNA sequences in the sample. This chain joins TRBV18 and TRBJ2-7, with no clear D. The CDR3 consists of 11 residues. Trimming stripped 6 bases from V and 2 bases from J, with 5 bases between. Germline CDR1 and CDR2: KGHSH and LQKENI. For the CDR3, the DNA is TGTGCCAGCTCCCCAGCCTACGAGCAGTACTTC. Translating gives CASSPAYEQYF.

The V gene is TRBV7-6, the J gene TRBJ2-2, with D maybe TRBD1 (5 bases). This CDR3 comprises 16 residues. Germline values: CDR1 SGHVS, CDR2 FNYEAQ. The germline V and J ends were trimmed by 2 bases and 0 bases, with 10 bases remaining between them. The CDR3 loop reads CASSLTGPPNTGELFF. CDR3 DNA sequence: TGTGCCAGCAGCTTAACAGGACCCCCGAACACCGGGGAGCTGTTTTTT.

In its sample, this clone was seen once. The V call is TRBV28, the J call TRBJ2-3, with 7 bases fitting TRBD2. Germline CDR1 MDHEN, CDR2 SYDVKM. The ends lost 3 bases at V and 2 bases at J; junction bases unmatched: 11. This CDR3 has 17 amino acids. The CDR3 here is CASSLGSRRDYTDTQYF. The DNA of the CDR3 is TGTGCCAGCAGTTTGGGCAGTCGGCGGGACTACACAGATACGCAGTATTTT.

The chain couples TRBV5-4 to TRBJ2-1; D remains ambiguous. V lost 4 bases and J 7 bases, leaving 18 bases between the germline ends. Per germline, CDR1 SGHNT and CDR2 YYREEE (reference sequence). The CDR3 spans 15 residues. The CDR3 region has the DNA TGTGCCAGCAGCAAAGACATGGATCTAAGGAATGAGCAGTTCTTC. Translating gives CASSKDMDLRNEQFF.

As concerns this clone: An end of the junction does not agree with germline; a read error may underlie this. The chain joins TRBV11-2 to TRBJ2-7; 9 bases are shared with TRBD1. The CDR3 contains 11 residues. Per germline, CDR1 SGHAT and CDR2 FQNNGV. The CDR3 loop is CASSLGQGGQF. DNA of the CDR3: TGTGCCAGCAGCTTAGGACAGGGGGGGCAATTC.

The chain carries TRBV10-1 and TRBJ2-1; 12 nucleotides align to TRBD2. The V gene end was trimmed by 6 bases and the J gene end by 6 bases; junction bases not matched to a gene: 6. CDR1 is WNHNN and CDR2 is SYGVQD in the germline V gene (reference sequence). The CDR3 is made up of 15 amino acids. The CDR3 DNA follows: TGCGCCAGCAGAACGACTAGCGGGAGTCCCAATGAGCAGTTCTTC. It is translated as CASRTTSGSPNEQFF.

The chain couples TRBV5-1 to TRBJ1-3; D gene uncertain. Germline CDR1 and CDR2: SGHRS and YFSETQ. This CDR3 spans 13 amino acids. V dropped 2 bases and J dropped 0 bases, with 3 bases sitting between them. The CDR3 region has the DNA TGCGCCAGCAGCTTCTCCTCTGGAAACACCATATATTTT. It codes for CASSFSSGNTIYF.